The 6 T cell receptor beta chains presented below share a single source sample, sequenced in a study of CD8 T cells in Susac syndrome. Random hexamers were used to reverse transcribe the RNA input (about 0.5 to 1 ug). TCRdb analysed the immunoSEQ multiplex PCR reads with MiXCR anew, one entry per CDR3 protein. The sample consists of 200,000 to 250,000 distinct CDR3 sequences, roughly 96% of them appearing once. Sequencing used CD4+ T cells from PBMCs. The receptor source for this set is a human donor with multiple sclerosis.

The chain recombines TRBV20-1 with TRBJ1-2; possible D gene TRBD1, 5 bases. The CDR3 consists of 13 residues. Per germline, CDR1 DFQATT and CDR2 SNEGSKA (reference sequence). V gave up 0 bases and J gave up 10 bases, with 15 bases separating them. CDR3 protein: CSARDNPGGDYTF. CDR3 DNA sequence: TGCAGTGCTAGAGATAACCCGGGGGGAGACTACACCTTC.

The rearrangement links TRBV29-1 to TRBJ2-5; D possibly corresponds to TRBD2 (5 bases). Between the trimmed V and J ends, which lost 5 bases and 4 bases, there was a span of 11 bases. Germline lookup yields CDR1 SQVTM and CDR2 ANQGSEA. The CDR3 runs 12 residues. CDR3 in DNA: TGCAGCGTTAGATCGGGAAGAGAGACCCAGTACTTC. It specifies CSVRSGRETQYF.

The chain links TRBV6-5 to TRBJ2-1; D gene ambiguous. Germline CDR1 is MNHEY and CDR2 is SVGAGI. The germline V and J ends were trimmed by 6 bases and 10 bases, with 13 bases remaining between them. The CDR3 covers 12 residues. CDR3 region: CASSSDRFEQFF. The DNA of the CDR3 is TGTGCCAGCAGCTCCGACCGTTTCGAGCAGTTCTTC.

This clonotype was counted a single time. The rearrangement links TRBV5-1 to TRBJ1-1, with unresolved D. The CDR3 has 14 residues. The V gene lost 4 bases and the J gene lost 4 bases, with 14 bases spanning the gap. Germline CDR1 reads SGHRS; CDR2 reads YFSETQ. CDR3 bases: TGCGCCAGCAGCAAGAATACAGTACCCACTGAAGCTTTCTTT. Translating gives CASSKNTVPTEAFF.

J is TRBJ2-7 and V is TRBV3-1, with D uncertain. With 1 base removed from V and 3 bases from J, the gap between germline ends came to 13 bases. The CDR3 extends over 15 amino acids. The germline V gene encodes CDR1 LGHDT and CDR2 YNNKEL (reference sequence). DNA for the CDR3: TGTGCCAGCAGCCAAGTAACAGCCCTACACTACGAGCAGTACTTC. This gives the protein CASSQVTALHYEQYF.

The genes are TRBV3-1 and TRBJ1-2; the D is unclear. The CDR3 spans 11 residues. V was pared by 5 bases and J by 7 bases, with 8 bases between. Germline V CDR1 and CDR2: LGHDT, YNNKEL (reference sequence). CDR3 amino acids: CASSWSGGYTF. In DNA, the CDR3 is TGTGCCAGCAGCTGGAGTGGTGGCTACACCTTC.